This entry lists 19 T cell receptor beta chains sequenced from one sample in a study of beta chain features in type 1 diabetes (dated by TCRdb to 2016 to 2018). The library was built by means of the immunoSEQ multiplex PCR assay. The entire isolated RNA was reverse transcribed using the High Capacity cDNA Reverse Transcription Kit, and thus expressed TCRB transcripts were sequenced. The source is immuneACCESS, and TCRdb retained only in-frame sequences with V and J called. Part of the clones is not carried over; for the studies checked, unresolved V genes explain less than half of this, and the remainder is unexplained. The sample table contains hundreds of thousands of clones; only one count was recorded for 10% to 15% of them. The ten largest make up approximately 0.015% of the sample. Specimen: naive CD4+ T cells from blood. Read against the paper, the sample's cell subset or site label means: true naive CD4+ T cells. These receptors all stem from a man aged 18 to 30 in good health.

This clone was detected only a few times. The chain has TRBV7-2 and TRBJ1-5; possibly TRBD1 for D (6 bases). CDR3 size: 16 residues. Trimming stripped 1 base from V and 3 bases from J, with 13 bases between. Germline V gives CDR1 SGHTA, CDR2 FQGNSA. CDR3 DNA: TGTGCCAGCAGCTTAGTTTCCGGGGGGCCCAATCAGCCCCAGCATTTT. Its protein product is CASSLVSGGPNQPQHF.

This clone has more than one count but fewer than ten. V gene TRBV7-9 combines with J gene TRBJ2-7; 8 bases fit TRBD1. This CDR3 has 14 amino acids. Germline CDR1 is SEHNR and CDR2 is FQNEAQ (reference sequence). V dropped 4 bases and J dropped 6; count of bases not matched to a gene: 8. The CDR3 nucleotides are TGTGCCAGCAGCTCTAACCGGGACAGGTCCGAGCAGTACTTC. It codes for CASSSNRDRSEQYF.

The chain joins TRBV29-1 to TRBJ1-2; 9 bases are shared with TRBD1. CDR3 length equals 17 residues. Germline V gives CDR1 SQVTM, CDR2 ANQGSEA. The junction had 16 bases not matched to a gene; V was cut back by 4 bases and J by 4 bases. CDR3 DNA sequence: TGCAGCGTTGGCCTACTCCACGGGACAGGGTTCGCCTATGGCTACACCTTC. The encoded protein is CSVGLLHGTGFAYGYTF.

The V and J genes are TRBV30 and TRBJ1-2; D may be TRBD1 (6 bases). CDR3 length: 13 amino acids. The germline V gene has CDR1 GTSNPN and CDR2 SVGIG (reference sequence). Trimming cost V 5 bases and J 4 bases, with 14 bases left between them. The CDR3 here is CAWDRDKGYGYTF. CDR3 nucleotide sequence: TGTGCCTGGGACCGGGACAAGGGCTATGGCTACACCTTC.

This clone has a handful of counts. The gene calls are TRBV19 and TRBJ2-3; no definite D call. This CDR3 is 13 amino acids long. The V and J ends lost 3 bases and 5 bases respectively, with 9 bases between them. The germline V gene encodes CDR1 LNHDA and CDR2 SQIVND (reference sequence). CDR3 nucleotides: TGTGCCAGTAGTATCAGTCGCCAAGATACGCAGTATTTT. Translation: CASSISRQDTQYF.

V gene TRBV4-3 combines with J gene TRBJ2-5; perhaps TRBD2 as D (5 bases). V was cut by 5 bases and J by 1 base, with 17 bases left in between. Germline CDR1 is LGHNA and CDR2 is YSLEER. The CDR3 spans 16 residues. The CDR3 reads CASSYRTQPPQETQYF. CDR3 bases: TGCGCCAGCAGCTACCGGACTCAGCCCCCCCAAGAGACCCAGTACTTC.

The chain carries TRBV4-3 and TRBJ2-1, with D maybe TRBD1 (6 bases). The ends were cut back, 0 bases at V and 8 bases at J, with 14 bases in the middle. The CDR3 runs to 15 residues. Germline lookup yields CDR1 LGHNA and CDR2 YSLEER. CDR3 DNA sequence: TGCGCCAGCAGCCAAGACCCCGCGACAGGCTATGAGCAGTTCTTC. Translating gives CASSQDPATGYEQFF.

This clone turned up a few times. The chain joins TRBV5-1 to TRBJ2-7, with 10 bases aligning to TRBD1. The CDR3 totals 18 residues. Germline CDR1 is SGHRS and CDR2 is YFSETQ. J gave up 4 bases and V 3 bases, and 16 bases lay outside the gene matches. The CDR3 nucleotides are TGCGCCAGCAGCTCCCCGGGACAGGGGTCGGAGATTAGGTACGAGCAGTACTTC. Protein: CASSSPGQGSEIRYEQYF.

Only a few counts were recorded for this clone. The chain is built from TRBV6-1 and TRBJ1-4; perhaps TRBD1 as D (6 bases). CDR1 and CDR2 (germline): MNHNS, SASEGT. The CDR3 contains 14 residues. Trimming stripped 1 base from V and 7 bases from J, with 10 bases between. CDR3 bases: TGTGCCAGCAGTGAAGACAGGGTCGTTGAAAAACTGTTTTTT. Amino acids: CASSEDRVVEKLFF.

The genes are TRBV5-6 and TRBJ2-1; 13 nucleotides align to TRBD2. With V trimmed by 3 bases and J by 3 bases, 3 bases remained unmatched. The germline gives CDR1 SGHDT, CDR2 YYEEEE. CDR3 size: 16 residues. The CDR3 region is CASSSWTSGSYNEQFF. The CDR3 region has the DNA TGTGCCAGCAGCTCCTGGACTAGCGGGAGCTACAATGAGCAGTTCTTC.

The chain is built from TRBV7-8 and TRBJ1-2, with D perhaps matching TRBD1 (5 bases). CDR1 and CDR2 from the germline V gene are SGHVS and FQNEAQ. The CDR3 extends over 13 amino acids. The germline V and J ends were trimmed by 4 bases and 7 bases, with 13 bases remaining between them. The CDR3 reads CASSYGQMTGYTF. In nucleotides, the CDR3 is TGTGCCAGCAGCTACGGACAAATGACTGGCTACACCTTC.

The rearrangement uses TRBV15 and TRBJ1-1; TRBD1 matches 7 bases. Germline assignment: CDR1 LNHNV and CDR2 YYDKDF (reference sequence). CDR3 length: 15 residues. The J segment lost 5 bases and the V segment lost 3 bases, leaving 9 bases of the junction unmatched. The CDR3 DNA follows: TGTGCCACCAGCAGCGCAAGACAGGGAGGTACTGAAGCTTTCTTT. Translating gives CATSSARQGGTEAFF.

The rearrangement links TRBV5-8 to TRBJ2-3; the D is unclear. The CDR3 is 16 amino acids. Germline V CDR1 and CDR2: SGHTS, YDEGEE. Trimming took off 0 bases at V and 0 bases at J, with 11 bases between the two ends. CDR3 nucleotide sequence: TGTGCCAGCAGCTTGGGTCTGGCCCAGAGCACAGATACGCAGTATTTT. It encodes CASSLGLAQSTDTQYF.

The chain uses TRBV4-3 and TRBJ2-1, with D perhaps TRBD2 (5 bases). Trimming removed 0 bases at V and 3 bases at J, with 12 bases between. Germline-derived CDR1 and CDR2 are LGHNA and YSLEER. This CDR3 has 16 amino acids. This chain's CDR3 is CASSQDGLAGYNEQFF. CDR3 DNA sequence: TGCGCCAGCAGCCAAGATGGACTGGCAGGCTACAATGAGCAGTTCTTC.

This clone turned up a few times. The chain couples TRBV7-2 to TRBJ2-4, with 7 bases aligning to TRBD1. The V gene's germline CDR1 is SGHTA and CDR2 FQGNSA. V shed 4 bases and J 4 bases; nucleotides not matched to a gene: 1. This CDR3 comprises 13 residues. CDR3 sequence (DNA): TGTGCCAGCAGCTCGGGACAGAAAAACATTCAGTACTTC. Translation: CASSSGQKNIQYF.

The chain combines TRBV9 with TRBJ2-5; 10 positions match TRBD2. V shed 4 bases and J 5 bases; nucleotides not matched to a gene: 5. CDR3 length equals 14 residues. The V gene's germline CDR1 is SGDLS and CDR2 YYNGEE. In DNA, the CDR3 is TGTGCCAGCAGCCAAGCGGGAGGGAGGGAGACCCAGTACTTC. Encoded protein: CASSQAGGRETQYF. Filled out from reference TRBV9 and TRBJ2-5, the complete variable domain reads DSGVTQTPKHLITATGQRVTLRCSPRSGDLSVYWYQQSLDQGLQFLIQYYNGEERAKGNILERFSAQQFPDLHSELNLSSLELGDSALYFCASSQAGGRETQYFGPGTRLLVL.

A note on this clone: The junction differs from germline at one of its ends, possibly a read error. The CDR3 loop is CASSQDPGRAPNGQFF. The CDR3 DNA sequence: TGCGCCAGCAGCCAAGATCCGGGGAGGGCACCGAATGGGCAGTTCTTC. This chain links TRBV4-3 with TRBJ2-1, with 7 bases matching TRBD2. This CDR3 contains 16 residues. The germline V gene has CDR1 LGHNA and CDR2 YSLEER.

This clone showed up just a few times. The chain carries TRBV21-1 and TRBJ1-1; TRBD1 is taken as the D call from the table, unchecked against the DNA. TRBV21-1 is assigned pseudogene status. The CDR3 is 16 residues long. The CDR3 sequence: CASSKDGGVRGTEAFF. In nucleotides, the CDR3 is TGTGCCAGCAGCAAAGATGGGGGCGTTAGGGGCACTGAAGCTTTCTTT.

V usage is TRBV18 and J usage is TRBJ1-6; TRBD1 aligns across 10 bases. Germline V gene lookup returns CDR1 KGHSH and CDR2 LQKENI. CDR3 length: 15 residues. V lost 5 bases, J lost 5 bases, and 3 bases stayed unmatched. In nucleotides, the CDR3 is TGTGCCAGCTCATCAGGACAGGGGGATAATTCACCCCTCCACTTT. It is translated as CASSSGQGDNSPLHF.